One and the same sample provided the 7 T cell receptor beta chains below, sequenced in a study of CD8+ T cells in alopecia areata. The pooled cutaneous lymph node cells were sorted using several markers (CD4, CD8alpha, NKG2D, NKG2ACE and others). Sequencing relied on a cDNA template that was reverse transcribed from extracted RNA. The repertoire was sequenced with immunoSEQ multiplex PCR; TCRdb's copy has only in-frame clones and lacks some. The repertoire consists of 200,000 to 300,000 clones, none detected only once. The sequenced sample was CD4+ T cells sorted from a lymph node. The receptors come from a C3H/HeJ mouse with alopecia areata. Strain haplotype (MHC): H2-k.

As concerns this clone: Gene names follow the mouse nomenclature. With the read ending 3 residues before the CDR3 end, the germline J gene is used to fill in that end. The rearrangement uses TRBV13-1 and TRBJ1-6, with D unresolved. TRBJ1-6 is an open reading frame whose function is uncertain. CDR3 length equals 15 residues. The V end lost 2 bases, the J end lost 0 bases, and 6 bases lay between the germline ends. Germline V gene lookup returns CDR1 NSHNY and CDR2 SYGAGN. The sequenced CDR3 bases are TGTGCCAGCAGTGAGCAGTATTCCTATAATTCGCCC. Translating it yields CASSEQYSYNSP. The full CDR3 reads CASSEQYSYNSPLYF.

Note on this clone: Gene names refer to mouse genes. The DNA ends 4 residues before the CDR3 does, and the rest of the CDR3 is filled in from the germline J gene. Other DNA sequences in the sample encode the same CDR3. The chain joins TRBV1 to TRBJ2-7; 10 positions match TRBD1. Germline V gives CDR1 NSQYPW, CDR2 LRSPGD (reference sequence). The CDR3 sequence is 14 residues long. CDR3 region: CTCSAGQGAYEQYF. CDR3 DNA (partial): TGCACCTGCAGTGCAGGACAGGGGGCGTAT.

For this clone: These gene names are mouse names. The read comes to an end 4 residues before the CDR3 does, leaving the germline J gene to fill in the end. The V call is TRBV13-3, the J call TRBJ1-2; 12 bases fit TRBD1. The CDR3 consists of 14 residues. Germline values: CDR1 NNHDY, CDR2 SYVADS. The sequenced CDR3 bases are TGTGCCAGCAGTGAGGGGGACAGGGGGCGC. This codes for CASSEGDRGR. The entire CDR3 reads CASSEGDRGRDYTF.

On this clone itself: Each gene name is a mouse one. The CDR3 end is not reached by the read, which stops 4 residues before it; the germline J gene fills it in. Other DNA sequences from this sample encode an identical CDR3 as well. V and J are TRBV17 and TRBJ1-1, with D possibly TRBD1 on 5 matching bases. The CDR3 is made up of 12 amino acids. Germline-derived CDR1 and CDR2 are MNHDT and YYDKIL. This CDR3 is CASSRGGTEVFF. Partial CDR3 DNA: TGTGCTAGCAGTAGGGGGGGGACA.

A remark on this clone: Germline and genes: mouse. The CDR3 goes on 4 residues after the read ends, and that part is filled in from the germline J gene. This chain uses TRBV13-3 with TRBJ1-2; D is perhaps TRBD1 (6 bases). The CDR3 runs to 14 residues. Germline lookup yields CDR1 NNHDY and CDR2 SYVADS. The CDR3 spells CASSDWGGAPDYTF. The DNA read from the CDR3 is TGTGCCAGCAGTGATTGGGGGGGCGCTCCC.

Turning to this clone: Gene names and germline refer to mouse. Read coverage stops 4 residues before the CDR3 terminus; the germline J gene supplies the remainder. V gene TRBV13-3 combines with J gene TRBJ2-1; the match to TRBD1 covers 11 bases. From germline, CDR1 is NNHDY and CDR2 SYVADS. This CDR3 is 14 amino acids long. J lost 1 base, V lost 7 bases, and 1 base had no gene match. The part of the CDR3 DNA that was read is TGTGCCAGCGGGGACAGGGGGAACTATGCT. Translated: CASGDRGNYA. The full CDR3 protein is CASGDRGNYAEQFF.

Details on this clone: The germline and genes are mouse ones. The sequenced fragment ends 4 residues before the CDR3 boundary, so the rest is inferred from the germline J gene. Other DNA sequences in this sample translate to the same CDR3. This chain uses TRBV5 with TRBJ2-1, with 10 bases that match TRBD2. This CDR3 spans 15 amino acids. Germline-derived CDR1 and CDR2 are LGHNA and YNLKQL (reference sequence). The CDR3 spells CASSQGTGGGAEQFF. CDR3 DNA (partial): TGTGCCAGCAGCCAAGGTACTGGGGGGGGAGCT.